A single sample gave rise to the 32 T cell receptor beta chains below, sequenced in a study of OX40 agonist ivuxolimab in advanced cancers. Sequencing used immunoSEQ multiplex PCR; TCRdb keeps in-frame clones, though not all of them. In the table there are 75,000 to 90,000 clones, roughly 85% of which are singletons. Material: CD4+ or CD8+ T cells sorted from blood, obtained in a trial of the OX40 agonist ivuxolimab. The source of these receptors is an adult with an advanced solid tumor such as melanoma, head and neck, liver or kidney cancer.

This chain joins TRBV9 and TRBJ1-5; the D is unclear. CDR1 SGDLS and CDR2 YYNGEE come from the germline V gene. With 0 bases removed from V and 0 bases from J, the gap between germline ends came to 4 bases. The CDR3 runs to 14 residues. The CDR3 spells CASSVAFSNQPQHF. CDR3 coding DNA: TGTGCCAGCAGCGTAGCCTTTAGCAATCAGCCCCAGCATTTT.

The genes are TRBV14 and TRBJ2-5, with TRBD2 matching over 9 bases. V shed 1 base, J shed 3 bases, and the junction held 9 bases outside the gene matches. The CDR3 runs 17 residues. The germline V gene has CDR1 SGHDN and CDR2 FVKESK. CDR3 region: CASSQVRGSGGKETQYF. The CDR3 DNA is TGTGCCAGCAGCCAAGTTCGCGGTAGCGGGGGAAAAGAGACCCAGTACTTC.

The rearrangement uses TRBV4-1 and TRBJ2-3, with TRBD1 matching 7 bases. The J segment lost 2 bases and the V segment lost 2 bases, leaving 10 bases of the junction unmatched. The CDR3 has 17 amino acids. CDR1 and CDR2 from the germline V gene are MGHRA and YSYEKL. CDR3 sequence (DNA): TGCGCCAGCAGCCAAATGGTGGGACAGTCTATCACAGATACGCAGTATTTT. Protein product: CASSQMVGQSITDTQYF.

This chain links TRBV19 with TRBJ2-2; TRBD2 agrees at 9 bases. Germline trimming cut 1 base from V and 11 bases from J; bases unmatched to any gene: 11. Germline CDR1 is LNHDA and CDR2 is SQIVND (reference sequence). The CDR3 consists of 16 residues. Written as DNA, the CDR3 is TGTGCCAGTAGTATAGTGGGGAGTAGCGGGGGCCTTGAGCTGTTTTTT. It specifies CASSIVGSSGGLELFF.

V is TRBV25-1 and J is TRBJ2-7; unclear D gene. The CDR3 totals 15 residues. The V end lost 1 base, the J end lost 3 bases, and 13 bases lay between the germline ends. Germline values: CDR1 MGHDK, CDR2 SYGVNS. CDR3 sequence reads: CASSEWTDASYEQYF. CDR3 sequence (DNA): TGTGCCAGCAGTGAATGGACCGACGCAAGCTACGAGCAGTACTTC.

This chain connects TRBV5-4 to TRBJ2-7; TRBD1 aligns across 7 bases. V shed 0 bases, J shed 2 bases, and the junction held 2 bases outside the gene matches. The CDR3 is 14 amino acids. In germline, CDR1 is SGHNT, CDR2 YYREEE (reference sequence). DNA for the CDR3: TGTGCCAGCAGCTTGGACAGGGGCCCCTACGAGCAGTACTTC. It translates to CASSLDRGPYEQYF.

The chain joins TRBV6-1 to TRBJ2-7; D uncertain. The V gene lost 1 base and the J gene lost 5 bases, with 12 bases spanning the gap. The CDR3 loop spans 14 amino acids. CDR1 and CDR2 (germline): MNHNS, SASEGT. CDR3: CASSEGQAFNEQYF. Here the CDR3 DNA reads TGTGCCAGCAGTGAAGGGCAGGCTTTCAACGAGCAGTACTTC.

V is TRBV4-1 and J is TRBJ1-1; 9 bases are a match to TRBD1. Germline loops: CDR1 MGHRA, CDR2 YSYEKL. CDR3 length: 16 residues. V was clipped by 3 bases and J by 0 bases; unmatched bases: 5. The CDR3 sequence is CASSHGTGYVNTEAFF. CDR3 DNA sequence: TGCGCCAGCAGCCATGGGACAGGGTATGTGAACACTGAAGCTTTCTTT.

This clone showed up just once. This chain joins TRBV29-1 and TRBJ2-5; possible D gene TRBD2, 6 bases. The CDR3 covers 13 residues. V dropped 1 base and J dropped 2 bases, with 8 bases sitting between them. Germline V gene data show CDR1 as SQVTM and CDR2 as ANQGSEA. The CDR3, as DNA: TGCAGCGTTGAAGTCGGGGGACAAGAGACCCAGTACTTC. Translation: CSVEVGGQETQYF.

The gene calls are TRBV7-9 and TRBJ2-7; D remains ambiguous. From germline, CDR1 is SEHNR and CDR2 FQNEAQ (reference sequence). The CDR3 runs to 12 residues. The ends were cut back, 5 bases at V and 0 bases at J, with 5 bases in the middle. CDR3 in DNA: TGTGCCAGCAGCCTAAGCTCCTACGAGCAGTACTTC. Amino acid sequence: CASSLSSYEQYF.

This clone was counted once. This chain uses TRBV19 with TRBJ2-1; TRBD2 matches 10 bases. This CDR3 is 18 amino acids long. The germline CDR1 and CDR2 sequences are LNHDA and SQIVND (reference sequence). J lost 4 bases, V lost 3 bases, and 12 bases had no gene match. The CDR3 region has the DNA TGTGCCAGTAGTATTTATCCCCCAACTAGCGGGGCATACAATGAGCAGTTCTTC. This gives the protein CASSIYPPTSGAYNEQFF.

The chain joins TRBV6-6 to TRBJ2-1, with D perhaps given as TRBD1 or TRBD2 (5 bases each). With 7 bases removed from V and 6 bases from J, the gap between germline ends came to 19 bases. The CDR3 has 15 residues. Per germline, CDR1 MNHNY and CDR2 SVGAGI (reference sequence). The CDR3 DNA is TGTGCCAGCAATCCAGGGACCCACTTGAGCAATGAGCAGTTCTTC. Its protein is CASNPGTHLSNEQFF.

The chain combines TRBV14 with TRBJ2-3; the match to TRBD2 covers 14 bases. CDR3 length: 16 residues. The V and J ends lost 3 bases and 5 bases, in that order; junction bases with no gene match: 4. Germline V gives CDR1 SGHDN, CDR2 FVKESK. CDR3 sequence: CASSHGLAGGGDTQYF. The CDR3 nucleotides are TGTGCCAGCAGCCACGGACTAGCGGGGGGCGGAGATACGCAGTATTTT. Combining the CDR3 with reference TRBV14 and TRBJ2-3 gives the whole variable domain EAGVTQFPSHSVIEKGQTVTLRCDPISGHDNLYWYRRVMGKEIKFLLHFVKESKQDESGMPNNRFLAERTGGTYSTLKVQPAELEDSGVYFCASSHGLAGGGDTQYFGPGTRLTVL.

V gene TRBV5-1 combines with J gene TRBJ1-2; TRBD1 is a possible D gene (6 bases). This CDR3 contains 14 residues. Trimming pared 6 bases from V and 0 bases from J, leaving 12 bases between. Germline V gene data show CDR1 as SGHRS and CDR2 as YFSETQ. The CDR3 DNA follows: TGCGCCAGCACCTGGGGGCAGGCTAACTATGGCTACACCTTC. Residues: CASTWGQANYGYTF.

The chain employs TRBV5-4 and TRBJ2-5; 9 bases fit TRBD1. Germline V CDR1 and CDR2: SGHNT, YYREEE (reference sequence). The CDR3 length is 13 residues. V shed 4 bases and J 5 bases; nucleotides not matched to a gene: 3. CDR3 nucleotides: TGTGCCAGCAGCCTCGGGACAGGGGAGACCCAGTACTTC. It codes for CASSLGTGETQYF.

The V call is TRBV6-6, the J call TRBJ1-1; 8 bases fit TRBD1. CDR1 MNHNY and CDR2 SVGAGI come from the germline V gene (reference sequence). The length of the CDR3 is 14 residues. Unmatched junction bases numbered 10, after V lost 6 bases and J lost 7 bases. The CDR3 protein is CASRPTDRAYEAFF. The CDR3 DNA reads TGTGCCAGCAGGCCCACGGACAGGGCATATGAAGCTTTCTTT.

CDR3 residues: CASSLAWGRGYTF. The DNA of the CDR3 is TGTGCCAGCAGCTTGGCATGGGGGCGTGGCTACACCTTC. The rearrangement links TRBV5-4 to TRBJ1-2; possibly TRBD1 for D (6 bases). The CDR3 has 13 amino acids. Germline lookup yields CDR1 SGHNT and CDR2 YYREEE (reference sequence). Trimming cost V 0 bases and J 7 bases, with 10 bases left between them.

V is TRBV2 and J is TRBJ2-5, with D uncertain. Germline loops: CDR1 SNHLY, CDR2 FYNNEI. V shed 6 bases and J shed 1 base, with 6 bases lying between them. There are 12 residues in the CDR3. CDR3 sequence: CASSATQETQYF. DNA of the CDR3: TGTGCCAGCAGCGCGACCCAAGAGACCCAGTACTTC.

The V gene is TRBV4-2, the J gene TRBJ1-5; D might be TRBD1 (6 bases). Trimming left V 8 bases short and J 0 bases short, with 8 bases between. CDR1 is LGHNA, CDR2 YNFKEQ, per germline. This CDR3 spans 13 amino acids. The CDR3, as DNA: TGTGCCAGCGGGGGGGCTAGCAATCAGCCCCAGCATTTT. Translation: CASGGASNQPQHF.

V is TRBV30 and J is TRBJ1-3, with D uncertain. V lost 0 bases to trimming and J lost 0 bases, with 12 bases between them. The CDR3 extends over 16 amino acids. Looked up from germline, CDR1 is GTSNPN and CDR2 is SVGIG (reference sequence). Here the CDR3 DNA reads TGTGCCTGGAGTGTAAGGGTTCCGATCTCTGGAAACACCATATATTTT. This sequence encodes CAWSVRVPISGNTIYF.

The rearrangement links TRBV5-5 to TRBJ1-4; 8 positions match TRBD1. This CDR3 region has 16 residues. V was clipped by 4 bases and J by 7 bases; unmatched bases: 12. The germline gives CDR1 SGHKS, CDR2 YYEKEE (reference sequence). DNA for the CDR3: TGTGCCAGCAGCACATGGACAGGGAGAGGGGGTGAAAAACTGTTTTTT. It specifies CASSTWTGRGGEKLFF.

The table lists this clone with a few counts. The chain joins TRBV28 to TRBJ1-5; no firm D call. Trimming shortened V by 11 bases and J by 2 bases, and 16 bases separated the two germline ends. Germline CDR1 and CDR2: MDHEN and SYDVKM. The CDR3 runs 14 residues. This CDR3 reads CASTLGARNQPQHF. The CDR3 nucleotides are TGTGCCTCTACGTTGGGTGCGCGCAATCAGCCCCAGCATTTT.

The rearrangement joins TRBV6-5 to TRBJ1-2; 10 nucleotides align to TRBD1. Trimming cost V 6 bases and J 2 bases; bases outside gene matches: 3. The CDR3 runs 14 residues. Germline V gene data show CDR1 as MNHEY and CDR2 as SVGAGI. This CDR3 reads CASRTGQGNYGYTF. The CDR3 region has the DNA TGTGCCAGCAGGACGGGACAGGGGAACTATGGCTACACCTTC.

DNA for the CDR3: TGTGCCAGCAGTCGCGGTCTTCCGAGTAATGAAAAACTGTTTTTT. Its protein is CASSRGLPSNEKLFF. The chain uses TRBV7-9 and TRBJ1-4; no firm D call. The V end lost 6 bases, the J end lost 4 bases, and 15 bases lay between the germline ends. Germline V gene data show CDR1 as SEHNR and CDR2 as FQNEAQ (reference sequence). The CDR3 is 15 residues long. The full variable domain, rest sourced from reference TRBV7-9 and TRBJ1-4, is DTGVSQNPRHKITKRGQNVTFRCDPISEHNRLYWYRQTLGQGPEFLTYFQNEAQLEKSRLLSDRFSAERPKGSFSTLEIQRTEQGDSAMYLCASSRGLPSNEKLFFGSGTQLSVL.

This rearrangement joins TRBV28 to TRBJ2-5; D not resolved. CDR1 is MDHEN, CDR2 SYDVKM, per germline. The CDR3 sequence is 11 residues long. Trimming removed 7 bases from V and 2 bases from J, with 5 bases in between. CDR3 region: CASTRQETQYF. The CDR3 bases are TGTGCCAGCACGAGGCAAGAGACCCAGTACTTC.

The chain employs TRBV9 and TRBJ1-2; TRBD1 might be the D (5 bases). There are 14 residues in the CDR3. V lost 4 bases to trimming and J lost 7 bases, with 17 bases between them. CDR1 and CDR2 (germline): SGDLS, YYNGEE. This CDR3 reads CASSPQLGESGYTF. The CDR3 DNA is TGTGCCAGCAGCCCCCAGTTGGGGGAGTCTGGCTACACCTTC.

The chain uses TRBV18 and TRBJ1-5; D is possibly TRBD1 (6 bases). The CDR3 covers 17 residues. The germline gives CDR1 KGHSH, CDR2 LQKENI. V was trimmed by 0 bases and J by 0 bases, leaving 12 bases between them. The CDR3 reads CASSPPPQGNSNQPQHF. The CDR3 DNA follows: TGTGCCAGCTCACCACCTCCGCAGGGGAATAGCAATCAGCCCCAGCATTTT.

In the case of this clone: The junction does not match germline at one end; this may be a read error. The chain has TRBV10-3 and TRBJ2-7; 7 bases map to TRBD2. Per germline, CDR1 ENHRY and CDR2 SYGVKD. The CDR3 totals 16 residues. CDR3 sequence (DNA): TGTGCCAGCAGTTACTGGGGAGGGAGGAGATCCTACGAGCAGTACTTC. Residues: CASSYWGGRRSYEQYF.

This clone was observed once. V gene TRBV7-2 combines with J gene TRBJ2-2; perhaps TRBD1 as D (5 bases). Germline-derived CDR1 and CDR2 are SGHTA and FQGNSA. Trimming removed 2 bases at V and 4 bases at J, with 11 bases between. The CDR3 has 15 amino acids. The CDR3 coding sequence is TGTGCCAGCAGCTTACAGGGTGCTGGCACCGGGGAGCTGTTTTTT. As protein: CASSLQGAGTGELFF.

The chain uses TRBV11-2 and TRBJ1-3, with D tentatively TRBD1 (6 bases). The CDR3 is 15 amino acids. From germline, CDR1 is SGHAT and CDR2 FQNNGV. Trimming stripped 1 base from V and 5 bases from J, with 12 bases between. The CDR3 protein is CASSLVSQGRNTIYF. The DNA of the CDR3 is TGTGCCAGCAGCTTAGTAAGCCAGGGGAGAAACACCATATATTTT.

This clone was counted a single time. The V and J genes are TRBV27 and TRBJ2-1; 9 nucleotides match TRBD1. Per the germline V gene, CDR1 is MNHEY and CDR2 is SMNVEV (reference sequence). V dropped 4 bases and J dropped 3; count of bases not matched to a gene: 4. This CDR3 comprises 15 residues. As DNA, the CDR3 is TGTGCCAGCAGTTCCGGGACAGGGTTCTACAATGAGCAGTTCTTC. Its protein is CASSSGTGFYNEQFF.

This sequence joins TRBV19 and TRBJ2-7, with TRBD1 matching over 8 bases. Germline-derived CDR1 and CDR2 are LNHDA and SQIVND (reference sequence). The J segment lost 2 bases and the V segment lost 1 base, leaving 4 bases of the junction unmatched. The CDR3 covers 15 residues. The CDR3 bases are TGTGCCAGTAGTATAGTGGGGACAGGTCCCTACGAGCAGTACTTC. As protein: CASSIVGTGPYEQYF.